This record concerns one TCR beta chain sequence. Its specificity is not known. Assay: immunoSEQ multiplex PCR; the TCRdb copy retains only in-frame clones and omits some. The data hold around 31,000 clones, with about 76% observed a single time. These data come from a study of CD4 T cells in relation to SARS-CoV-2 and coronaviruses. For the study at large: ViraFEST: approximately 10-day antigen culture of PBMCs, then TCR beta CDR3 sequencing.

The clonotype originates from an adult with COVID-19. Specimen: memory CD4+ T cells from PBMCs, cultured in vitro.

CDR3 residues: CASSLTGGLYEQYF. The CDR3 region has the DNA TGTGCCAGCAGCTTGACAGGGGGCCTCTACGAGCAGTACTTC. The V gene is TRBV5-5, the J gene TRBJ2-7; TRBD1 matches 9 bases. Germline CDR1 is SGHKS and CDR2 is YYEKEE (reference sequence). The CDR3 loop spans 14 amino acids. V was clipped by 1 base and J by 3 bases; unmatched bases: 2.